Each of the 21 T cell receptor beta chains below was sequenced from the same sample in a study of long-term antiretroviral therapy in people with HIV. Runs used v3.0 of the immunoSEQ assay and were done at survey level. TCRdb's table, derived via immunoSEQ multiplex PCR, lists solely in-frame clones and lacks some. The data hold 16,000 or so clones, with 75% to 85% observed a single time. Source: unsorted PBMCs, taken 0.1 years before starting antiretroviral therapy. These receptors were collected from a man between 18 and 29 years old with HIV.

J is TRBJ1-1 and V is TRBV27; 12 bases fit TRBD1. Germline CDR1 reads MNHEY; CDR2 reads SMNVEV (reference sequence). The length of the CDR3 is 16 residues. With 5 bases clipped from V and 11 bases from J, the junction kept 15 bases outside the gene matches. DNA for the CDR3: TGTGCCAGCAGTACGGGACAGGGGGCTCTGGATGCGCGGGCTTTCTTT. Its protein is CASSTGQGALDARAFF.

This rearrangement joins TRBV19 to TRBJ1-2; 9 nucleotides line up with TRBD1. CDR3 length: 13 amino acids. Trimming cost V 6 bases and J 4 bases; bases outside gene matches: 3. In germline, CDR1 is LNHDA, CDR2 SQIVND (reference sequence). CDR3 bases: TGTGCCAGTAGAACGGGACAGGGCTATGGCTACACCTTC. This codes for CASRTGQGYGYTF.

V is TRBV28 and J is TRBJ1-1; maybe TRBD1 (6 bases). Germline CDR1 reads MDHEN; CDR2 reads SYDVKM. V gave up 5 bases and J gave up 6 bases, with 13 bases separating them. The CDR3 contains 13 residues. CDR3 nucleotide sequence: TGTGCCAGCAGTCTAGGGGGTGCAGCTGAAGCTTTCTTT. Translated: CASSLGGAAEAFF.

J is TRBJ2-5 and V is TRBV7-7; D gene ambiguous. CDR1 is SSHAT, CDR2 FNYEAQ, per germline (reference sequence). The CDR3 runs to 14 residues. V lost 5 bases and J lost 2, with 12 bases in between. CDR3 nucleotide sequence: TGTGCCAGCAGCGGTGACACTATGCAAGAGACCCAGTACTTC. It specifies CASSGDTMQETQYF. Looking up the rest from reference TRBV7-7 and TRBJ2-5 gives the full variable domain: GAGVSQSPRYKVTKRGQDVTLRCDPISSHATLYWYQQALGQGPEFLTYFNYEAQPDKSGLPSDRFSAERPEGSISTLTIQRTEQRDSAMYRCASSGDTMQETQYFGPGTRLLVL.

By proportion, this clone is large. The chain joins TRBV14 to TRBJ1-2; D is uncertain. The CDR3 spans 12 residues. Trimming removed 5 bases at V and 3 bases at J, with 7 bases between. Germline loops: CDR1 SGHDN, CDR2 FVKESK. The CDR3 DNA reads TGTGCCAGCAGCAACTCAGACTATGGCTACACCTTC. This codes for CASSNSDYGYTF.

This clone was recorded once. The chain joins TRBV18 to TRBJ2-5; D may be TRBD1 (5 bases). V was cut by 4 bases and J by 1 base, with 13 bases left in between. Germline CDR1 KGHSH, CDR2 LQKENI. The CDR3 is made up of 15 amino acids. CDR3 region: CASSRGHPSQETQYF. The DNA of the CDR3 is TGTGCCAGCTCACGAGGACACCCTTCCCAAGAGACCCAGTACTTC.

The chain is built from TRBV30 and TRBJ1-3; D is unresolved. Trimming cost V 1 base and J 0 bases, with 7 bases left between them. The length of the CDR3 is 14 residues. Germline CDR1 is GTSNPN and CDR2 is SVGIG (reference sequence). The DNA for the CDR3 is TGTGCCTGGAGTGCCAAGAGCTCTGGAAACACCATATATTTT. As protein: CAWSAKSSGNTIYF.

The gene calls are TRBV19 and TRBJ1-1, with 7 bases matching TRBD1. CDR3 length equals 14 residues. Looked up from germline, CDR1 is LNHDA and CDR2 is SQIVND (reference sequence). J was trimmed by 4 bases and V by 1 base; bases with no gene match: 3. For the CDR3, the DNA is TGTGCCAGTAGTATAGTCTCAGGGGGCACTGAAGCTTTCTTT. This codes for CASSIVSGGTEAFF.

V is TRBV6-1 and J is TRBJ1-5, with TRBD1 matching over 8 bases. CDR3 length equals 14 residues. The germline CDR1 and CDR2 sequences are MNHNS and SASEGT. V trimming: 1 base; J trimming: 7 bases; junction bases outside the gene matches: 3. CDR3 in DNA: TGTGCCAGCAGTGAAGGGACAGGGAGCCAGCCCCAGCATTTT. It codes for CASSEGTGSQPQHF.

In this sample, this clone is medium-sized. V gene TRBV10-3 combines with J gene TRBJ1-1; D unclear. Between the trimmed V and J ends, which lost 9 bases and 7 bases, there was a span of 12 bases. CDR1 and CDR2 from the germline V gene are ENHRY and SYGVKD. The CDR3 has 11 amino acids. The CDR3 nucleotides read TGTGCCATTGGTGGAGGGATTGAAGCTTTCTTT. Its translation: CAIGGGIEAFF.

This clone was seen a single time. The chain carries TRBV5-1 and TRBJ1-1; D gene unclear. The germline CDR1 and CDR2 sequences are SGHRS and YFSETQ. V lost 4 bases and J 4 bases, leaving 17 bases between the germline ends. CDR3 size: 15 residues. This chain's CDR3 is CASSQRAPRGTEAFF. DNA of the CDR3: TGCGCCAGCAGCCAAAGGGCCCCACGGGGCACTGAAGCTTTCTTT.

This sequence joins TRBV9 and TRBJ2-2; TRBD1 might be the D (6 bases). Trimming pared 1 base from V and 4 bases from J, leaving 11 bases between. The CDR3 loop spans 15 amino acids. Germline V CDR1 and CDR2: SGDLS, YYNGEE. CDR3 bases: TGTGCCAGCAGCGTACCAGGGGTTAGCACCGGGGAGCTGTTTTTT. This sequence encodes CASSVPGVSTGELFF. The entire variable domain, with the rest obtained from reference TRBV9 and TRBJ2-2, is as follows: DSGVTQTPKHLITATGQRVTLRCSPRSGDLSVYWYQQSLDQGLQFLIQYYNGEERAKGNILERFSAQQFPDLHSELNLSSLELGDSALYFCASSVPGVSTGELFFGEGSRLTVL.

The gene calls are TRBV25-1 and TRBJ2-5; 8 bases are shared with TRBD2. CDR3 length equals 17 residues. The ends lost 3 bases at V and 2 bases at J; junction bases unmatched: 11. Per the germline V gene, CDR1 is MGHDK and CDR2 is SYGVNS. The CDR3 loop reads CASSDRTDGRAQETQYF. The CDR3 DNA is TGTGCCAGCAGTGATCGGACAGACGGGAGGGCTCAAGAGACCCAGTACTTC.

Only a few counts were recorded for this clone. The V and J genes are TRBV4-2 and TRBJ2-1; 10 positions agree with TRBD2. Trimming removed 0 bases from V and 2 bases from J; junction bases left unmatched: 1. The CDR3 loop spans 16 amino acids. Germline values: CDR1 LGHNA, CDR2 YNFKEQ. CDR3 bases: TGTGCCAGCAGCCAAGATGGGACTAGCGCCTACAATGAGCAGTTCTTC. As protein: CASSQDGTSAYNEQFF.

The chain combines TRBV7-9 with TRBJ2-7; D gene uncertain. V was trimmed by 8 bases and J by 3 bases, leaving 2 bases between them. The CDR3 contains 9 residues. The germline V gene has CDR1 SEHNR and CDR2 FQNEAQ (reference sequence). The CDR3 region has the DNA TGTGCCAGCGGCTACGAGCAGTACTTC. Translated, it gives CASGYEQYF.

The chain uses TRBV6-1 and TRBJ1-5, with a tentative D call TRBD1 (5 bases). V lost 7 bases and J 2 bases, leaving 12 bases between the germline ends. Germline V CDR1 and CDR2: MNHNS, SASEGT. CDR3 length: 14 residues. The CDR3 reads CASTPGLGNQPQHF. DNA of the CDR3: TGTGCCAGCACCCCAGGGCTTGGCAATCAGCCCCAGCATTTT.

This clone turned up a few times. DNA for the CDR3: TGTGCCTGTAGCCGAAAGGGACTCCTAGGGTACGAGCAGTACTTC. It is translated as CACSRKGLLGYEQYF. J is TRBJ2-7 and V is TRBV30; maybe TRBD2 (6 bases). CDR3 length: 15 residues. The germline gives CDR1 GTSNPN, CDR2 SVGIG (reference sequence). V gave up 6 bases and J gave up 4 bases, with 22 bases separating them.

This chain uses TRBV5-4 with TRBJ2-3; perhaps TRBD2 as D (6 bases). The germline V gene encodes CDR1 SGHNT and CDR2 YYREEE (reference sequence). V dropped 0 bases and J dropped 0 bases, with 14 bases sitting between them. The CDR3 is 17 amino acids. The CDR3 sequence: CASSLGPRLGSTDTQYF. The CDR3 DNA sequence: TGTGCCAGCAGCTTGGGCCCAAGACTAGGAAGCACAGATACGCAGTATTTT.

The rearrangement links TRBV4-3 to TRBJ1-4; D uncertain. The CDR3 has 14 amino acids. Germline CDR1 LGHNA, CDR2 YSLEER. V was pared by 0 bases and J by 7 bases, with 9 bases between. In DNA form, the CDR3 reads TGCGCCAGCAGCCAAGACTCTTTCGGTGAAAAACTGTTTTTT. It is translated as CASSQDSFGEKLFF.

The CDR3 protein is CASSLAASGRYEQYF. The CDR3 nucleotides are TGTGCCAGCAGTTTAGCGGCTAGCGGGAGGTACGAGCAGTACTTC. The chain couples TRBV28 to TRBJ2-7; 11 nucleotides align to TRBD2. In germline, CDR1 is MDHEN, CDR2 SYDVKM. This CDR3 is built from 15 residues. V lost 2 bases, J lost 4 bases, and 4 bases stayed unmatched.

This chain's CDR3 is CASSPGLAGAGDTQYF. CDR3 DNA: TGTGCCAGCTCACCAGGACTAGCGGGGGCAGGAGATACGCAGTATTTT. V usage is TRBV18 and J usage is TRBJ2-3, with 13 bases matching TRBD2. The CDR3 consists of 16 residues. CDR1 is KGHSH and CDR2 is LQKENI in the germline V gene. V trimming: 2 bases; J trimming: 5 bases; junction bases outside the gene matches: 4.